The present TCR beta chain was sequenced within a study of cytomegalovirus exposure and HLA in healthy donors (TCRdb year 2017). About the full investigation: An earlier analysis of approximately 640 of the donors reported 250 to 350 Gb of sequence data and 100 million to 140 million unique TCR beta sequences from 150 million to 200 million T cells. Of the 300 to 500 genotyped donors, 80% to 90% were placed in the genetic ancestry cluster associated with self-reported Caucasian donors. The study aimed to test whether signatures of past pathogen exposure could be identified by cataloging public T cell receptors. On average, roughly 200,000 unique TCR beta nucleotide sequences were sequenced per donor among 398 genotyped donors of the cohort, with roughly 18% of those sequences being non-productive. The study combined high-throughput TCR immunosequencing, statistical association of individual TCRs with disease status, and machine learning to predict cytomegalovirus infection status. A later genetic analysis used genome-wide SNP genotypes for about 65% of the 666 donors, treating that subset as a discovery cohort. Donor age, sex, ethnicity and CMV serostatus were collected together with the repertoire data. Roughly five DR-DQ haplotypes were handled as single units for association and clustering because linkage in the cohort was strong. A later analysis re-examined previously published TCR beta repertoires from more than 600 donors and added high-resolution HLA genotyping to investigate patterns of TCR occurrence. An earlier analysis of nearly 600 of the donors applied high-throughput TCR beta sequencing to assess whether each TCR beta V gene segment acted as functional or pseudogenic. A separate validation cohort of 100 to 150 different subjects was used in addition to the roughly 620-subject first cohort. Both class I and class II loci were covered by HLA typing, at four-digit resolution. Typing coverage differed by locus: A, B, C, DRB1 and DQB1 were typed in about 629-630 donors, DQA1 in approximately 520, DPA1 in around 600, and DPB1 in 472. Every discovery cohort repertoire had been produced on one sequencing platform. The T cell repertoires of 666 subjects were profiled by immunosequencing and related to cytomegalovirus serostatus. An early release that covered fewer than 750 HLA-typed donors contained about 300 gigabases of sequencing data and around 80 million unique TCR sequences. Rather than drawing on any new phenotypic data, the later analysis identified candidate immune exposures from TCR beta sequences and the way those sequences occurred across donors. Summary of the overall study and its limitations: When HLA alleles, especially DR and DQ, strongly co-occurred, attributing TCR associations to individual alleles was difficult. Most TCR sequences were seen in very few donors, while some public TCRs were found in many individuals. Most CMV-associated TCR beta chains appeared to be HLA-restricted in a later analysis, and the HLA associations seemed to be driven largely by CMV exposure. It was suggested by the authors that the approach could potentially be generalized to other disease states and immunological phenotypes. In vitro tests confirmed that a few of the cytomegalovirus-associated TCR beta chains recognize cytomegalovirus antigens. The study listed 150 to 200 TCR beta chains as associated with cytomegalovirus. Compared with equally common non-associated chains, HLA-associated TCR beta chains in a later analysis were more clonally expanded and had lower generation probabilities. A later analysis reported that several top co-occurrence clusters appeared linked to parvovirus B19, influenza, CMV and Epstein-Barr virus. This cohort had only TCR beta chains sequenced, and the lack of alpha or paired-chain data limited which features could be detected. The 87-base-pair reads could not distinguish some IMGT-functional V segments, including TRBV6-2 and TRBV6-3, so those segments were excluded. A group of highly shared sequence variants was considered likely to be a technical artifact of the sequencing pipeline. An association between a missense DCLRE1C variant and V-gene and J-gene trimming of TCR beta chains was found in a later genetic analysis and replicated in an independent cohort. Linkage disequilibrium might explain the correlated functional status among segregating V segments, but an unknown experimental factor could not be excluded. Because HLA typing was missing for some donors at each locus, association tests included only the typed subset. The classifier was reported to diagnose cytomegalovirus status with high specificity and sensitivity in both the original and validation cohorts. Some 16 rarely observed V segments, including chromosome 9 orphons, were excluded from the earlier analysis of a few hundred of the donors because counts were too low. The presence/absence analyses assumed that sequencing depth was roughly uniform across donors, and that assumption may not be true. CMV serostatus was the only immune exposure information available for the cohort. A later genetic analysis reported fewer N-insertions in productive TCRs among donors in an Asian-associated ancestry cluster than the approximately 670-donor mean. A further reported finding was that TCR beta sequences accurately predicted the HLA-A and HLA-B alleles for most subjects in the first cohort. In a later analysis, the rate of TCR association differed among HLA loci, with DRB1 alleles having the most associated TCRs and HLA-C alleles having the fewest. At a false discovery rate of 0.05, a later analysis linked fewer than 20,000 TCR beta sequences to specific HLA alleles. In an earlier analysis of a few hundred of the donors, most TCR beta V segments were observed in productive rearrangements about 87% or about 30% of the time, broadly matching IMGT annotations.

The library was built by means of the immunoSEQ multiplex PCR assay. The multiplex PCR relied on a mix of 60 forward primers for TCR Vbeta segments and 13 reverse primers for TCR Jbeta segments. A multiplex PCR assay on genomic DNA amplified the CDR3 region of rearranged TCR beta genes. The amplified TCR beta libraries were sequenced on the Illumina HiSeq System as 87-base-pair reads. On the authors' methods: In a later analysis, 80 million or so unique TCR beta chains were counted across the 650 to 750 repertoires, and roughly 10 million of these chains were shared by at least two donors. Raw reads were error-corrected and collapsed into unique sequences by a nearest-neighbor algorithm in which closely related sequences were merged to remove PCR and sequencing errors. CDR3 sequences were aligned to IMGT reference sequences to assign V, D and J gene segments. For a sequence to be retained, a match of at least six nucleotides was required to both a V gene segment and a J gene segment. Rearrangements were called productive when the CDR3 lacked stop codons and stayed in frame with V and J; all others were non-productive. Following IMGT convention, CDR3 was defined as the stretch from the second conserved V-encoded cysteine up to the conserved J-encoded phenylalanine. In an earlier analysis of just under 600 of the donors, sequences lacking an unambiguous match to a single V gene segment were excluded. An earlier analysis of 587 of the donors classified V segments as functional when productive rearrangements were above 56.7% and as segregating when the standard deviation between donors was above 5%. A statistical classification framework was developed to diagnose cytomegalovirus status using the catalog of TCR beta chain sequences. In a later analysis, TCR nucleotide sequences were compared against IMGT/GENE-DB human TR gene sequences so that V and J genes could be assigned. A later analysis assigned CDR3 sequences and most-parsimonious VDJ recombination scenarios with the TCRdist pipeline. In a later analysis, each TCR beta chain was defined by its CDR3 amino acid sequence together with its V-gene family, and reads without a unique V-gene family were excluded. In a later analysis, a few hundred highly shared, low-generation-probability nucleotide sequences were removed to address suspected cross-contamination and a sequencing artifact. In a later analysis, a clonal expansion index was calculated for each public chain from normalized within-repertoire ranks of inferred template counts. In a later analysis, generation probabilities were computed with a VDJ recombination model fitted to out-of-frame rearrangements, and the resulting probabilities were checked against IGoR. Hypergeometric tests were used in a later analysis to score TCR-TCR, TCR-HLA and TCR-CMV co-occurrence, with a repertoire-size bias correction applied to the TCR pairs. A later analysis estimated false discovery rates by permuting HLA or CMV assignments 20 times. In a later analysis, co-occurring TCRs were grouped with DBSCAN, and TCRdist sequence similarity was added when clustering was performed within HLA-allele-positive subsets. Co-occurrence clustering excluded repertoires with fewer than 30,000 or more than 120,000 public chains, plus five with anomalous nucleotide sharing. This immuneACCESS table, as held by TCRdb, lists in-frame sequences with V and J called but not all clones. Of the missing ones, under half trace to an unresolved V gene in checked studies; the others have no known cause. From that table come the V and J calls and clone size; the DNA was used to work out D and trimming. This sample gives 150,000 to 200,000 clones in total; 60% to 85% of them show up just once. The leading ten clones occupy 2.5% to 3.5% of the sample.

The CDR3 runs 21 amino acids, cysteine and phenylalanine included. Of all the DNA, just the CDR3 is kept, 63 bases in frame from base 1. The cohort was made up of approximately 670 healthy bone marrow donors. Cohort members were all nominally healthy when sampled, although unrecorded immune exposures were likely present. The donor tested CMV seropositive and was one of the 289 seropositive cohort members. Each donor provided a peripheral blood sample, and peripheral blood mononuclear cells were used for TCR beta sequencing. The Qiagen DNeasy Blood Extraction Kit was used to extract genomic DNA from the blood cell samples. Concerning this clone itself: Its antigen specificity is not known. Base qualities are not recorded, but no much larger clone differs from it by a single base.

The sequenced sample was PBMCs. The sequence was collected from a woman aged 50 to 60 in good health and CMV-seropositive. Recombination connected TRBV21-1 to TRBJ2-5; the table's D gene call, TRBD1, was not cross checked with the DNA. TRBV21-1 is classified as a pseudogene. For the CDR3, the sequence is CASSNPRQGEKLRAIQETQYF. Read as DNA, the sequence is TGTGCCAGCAGCAACCCCCGACAGGGAGAGAAACTTAGGGCAATCCAAGAGACCCAGTACTTC.